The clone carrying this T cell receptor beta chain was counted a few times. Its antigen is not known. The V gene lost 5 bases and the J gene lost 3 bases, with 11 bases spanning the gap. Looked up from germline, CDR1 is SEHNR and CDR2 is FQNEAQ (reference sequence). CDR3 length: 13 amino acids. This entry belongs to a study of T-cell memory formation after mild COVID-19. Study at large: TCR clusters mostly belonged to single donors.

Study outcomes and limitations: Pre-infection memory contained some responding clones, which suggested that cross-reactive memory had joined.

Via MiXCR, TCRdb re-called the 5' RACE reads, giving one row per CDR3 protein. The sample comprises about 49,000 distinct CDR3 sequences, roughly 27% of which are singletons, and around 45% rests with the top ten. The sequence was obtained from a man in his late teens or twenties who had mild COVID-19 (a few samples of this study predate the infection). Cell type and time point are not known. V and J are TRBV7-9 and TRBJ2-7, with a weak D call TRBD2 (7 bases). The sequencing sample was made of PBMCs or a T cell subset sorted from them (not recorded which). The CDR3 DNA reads TGTGCCAGCAGCCCGAGGGGGGGCTACGAGCAGTACGTC. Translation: CASSPRGGYEQYV.